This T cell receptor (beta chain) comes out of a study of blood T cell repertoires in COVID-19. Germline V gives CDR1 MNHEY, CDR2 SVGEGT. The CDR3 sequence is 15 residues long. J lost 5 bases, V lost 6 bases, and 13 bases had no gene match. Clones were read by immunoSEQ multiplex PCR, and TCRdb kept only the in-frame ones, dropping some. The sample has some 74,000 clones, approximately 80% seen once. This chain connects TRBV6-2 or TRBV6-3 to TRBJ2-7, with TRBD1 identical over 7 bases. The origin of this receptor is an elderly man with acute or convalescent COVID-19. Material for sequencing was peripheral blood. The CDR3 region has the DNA TGTGCCAGCAGACCTACAGGGAGAGGGGGCGACGAGCAGTACTTC. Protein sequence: CASRPTGRGGDEQYF.